This T cell receptor (beta chain) emerged from a study of regulatory T cells in long-lasting Graves disease. Time point here: newly diagnosed GD, antithyroid drugs for less than 3 months. Extracted RNA from PBMCs served as the source of the TCR library. Overall study findings and caveats: Under persistent disease, TRBV28, TRBJ1-2 and TRBJ2-5 were used preferentially.

In its sample, this clonotype was seen many times. Its specificity is not known. In building TCR beta libraries, iRepertoire HTBI primers were used together with Arm-PCR of CDR3 regions. TCRdb re-derived calls from the multiplex PCR reads in MiXCR, one entry per CDR3 protein. The sample holds 200,000 to 250,000 distinct CDR3 sequences, approximately 16% seen once. This CDR3 comprises 14 residues. The germline V and J ends were trimmed by 3 bases and 6 bases, with 12 bases remaining between them. The receptor was isolated from a female donor with Graves disease. The source material was peripheral blood mononuclear cells (PBMCs), sampled at new diagnosis, from a patient treated with antithyroid drugs. J is TRBJ2-1 and V is TRBV12-3 or TRBV12-4; TRBD1 might be the D (5 bases). The chain's CDR3 is CASSFDSLRNEQFF. DNA for the CDR3: TGTGCCAGCAGTTTTGACAGCCTCCGCAATGAGCAGTTCTTC.